This TCR beta chain stems from a study of T cell responses to AZD1222 COVID-19 vaccine. Points from the study as a whole: Once two AZD1222 doses were given, Spike-specific TCR breadth and depth went up. Baseline testing showed seropositivity in only a handful of AZD1222 recipients.

Turning to this clone: Its cognate antigen is unknown.

Profiling relied on immunoSEQ multiplex PCR, and the TCRdb table lists in-frame clones only, not all of them. The sample records approximately 110,000 clones, more than 80% being singletons. Between the trimmed V and J ends, which lost 0 bases and 8 bases, there was a span of 17 bases. The germline CDR1 and CDR2 sequences are SGHRS and YFSETQ. This CDR3 has 15 residues. The sample here was peripheral blood, taken on day 0 of AZD1222 vaccination. The source of this sequence is an adult in good health. The chain joins TRBV5-1 to TRBJ1-2; D is ambiguous. CDR3 residues: CASSLGGSSLSGYTF. CDR3 bases: TGCGCCAGCAGCTTGGGTGGCAGCTCCTTATCGGGCTACACCTTC.